This TCR beta chain was found in a study of blood T cell repertoires in COVID-19 (dated by TCRdb to the early 2020s). In the study overall: Samples covering the acute and convalescent phases of COVID-19 were provided by collaborators in the United States, Italy and Spain. The repertoires were released in a freely available public database meant as a resource for research on the immune response to SARS-CoV-2. Sample metadata almost always included a de-identified subject ID, COVID-19 status, age in years and sex. Where available, HLA class I and class II types were obtained from metadata supplied by the sample provider rather than from assay-based typing. Samples were obtained from the ongoing ImmuneRACE study (first 160 participants) and from some 1,200 subjects provided by 6 global collaborators. Subjects who had been exposed to COVID-19, were actively infected with it, or had recovered from it provided the deeply sampled blood TCRbeta repertoires that made up the dataset. The prospective study material was composed of cDNA or gDNA derived from T cells, B-cell-depleted T cells, or PBMCs. What the authors observed across the whole study: How much clinical and demographic metadata was included differed by source and by participant, and the metadata was provided uncurated.

Looking up the germline V gene yields CDR1 SGHRS and CDR2 YFSETQ. V is shortened by 3 bases, J by 4 bases, and the region joining them spans 16 bases. Counted from cysteine to phenylalanine, this CDR3 has 15 amino acids. Just the 45-base CDR3 DNA is kept, in frame starting at base 1. TCRbeta CDR3 regions were amplified from genomic DNA using the immunoSEQ Assay, a bias-controlled multiplex PCR. The authors processed their data as follows. Nucleated cell counts per sample were estimated from amplification of reference gene primers within the assay. To quantify the absolute abundance of each unique TCRbeta CDR3 rearrangement, sequence reads were collapsed and filtered. For each sample, productive Simpson clonality was calculated by taking the square root of Simpson's diversity index across productive rearrangements. The clones in this table, taken by TCRdb from immuneACCESS, are in-frame only. Not every clone is retained; where verified, under half of the shortfall comes from an unresolved V gene, and the cause of the rest is unknown. For V, J and clone size, that table is used; D and trimming come from the DNA. The table for this sample lists some 150,000 clones; approximately 83% of them were counted only once. Of the sample, 8% falls within the top ten clones.

Points on this clone: No antigen is known for it. No base quality information exists; no much larger clone differs at one position.

One collaborating source in Seattle enrolled patients while the patients were actively infected and followed the patients over time throughout the course of disease. Each collaborating institution followed its own protocols to collect whole blood in K2EDTA tubes. For TCRbeta analysis, collaborators shipped samples in one of three forms: frozen whole blood, isolated PBMCs, or DNA extracted from either of those sample types. Material: peripheral blood. The chain uses TRBV5-1 and TRBJ1-1, with the identity of the D gene unclear. This sequence originates from a woman aged 60-75 years with COVID-19, enrolled during active disease. The sequenced DNA is TGCGCCAGCAGCTCCCCCGGTGGGGAGGGCACTGAAGCTTTCTTT. This yields the protein CASSSPGGEGTEAFF.